The 7 T cell receptor beta chains below all came from one sample that was sequenced in a study of control samples from healthy donors and cancer patients. Method: immunoSEQ multiplex PCR; TCRdb's copy keeps in-frame clones and lacks some. This sample has some 140,000 clones, with less than 90% found just once. The specimen sequenced was blood. The receptor set was obtained from a woman aged 25-40 years in good health.

The DNA of the CDR3 is TGTGCCAGCAGTTCAACCGGAGGGAGCTATGGCTACACCTTC. It codes for CASSSTGGSYGYTF. This sequence joins TRBV28 and TRBJ1-2; D is unresolved. The V gene lost 4 bases and the J gene lost 4 bases, with 13 bases spanning the gap. This CDR3 comprises 14 residues. The germline V gene encodes CDR1 MDHEN and CDR2 SYDVKM.

J is TRBJ2-2 and V is TRBV5-1, with TRBD2 identical over 10 bases. The CDR3 consists of 17 residues. Germline assignment: CDR1 SGHRS and CDR2 YFSETQ. The V and J ends lost 4 bases and 0 bases, in that order; junction bases with no gene match: 6. CDR3 residues: CASSGLAGAANTGELFF. In DNA, the CDR3 is TGCGCCAGCAGCGGCCTAGCGGGAGCCGCGAACACCGGGGAGCTGTTTTTT. Full variable domain (missing parts from reference TRBV5-1 and TRBJ2-2): KAGVTQTPRYLIKTRGQQVTLSCSPISGHRSVSWYQQTPGQGLQFLFEYFSETQRNKGNFPGRFSGRQFSNSRSEMNVSTLELGDSALYLCASSGLAGAANTGELFFGEGSRLTVL.

This rearrangement joins TRBV5-6 to TRBJ1-1, with D tentatively TRBD1 (5 bases). This CDR3 region has 12 residues. Trimming removed 4 bases from V and 11 bases from J, with 15 bases in between. Germline loops: CDR1 SGHDT, CDR2 YYEEEE. CDR3 DNA: TGTGCCAGCAGCGGAAACAGGATAGGGGCTTTCTTT. It translates to CASSGNRIGAFF.

Written as DNA, the CDR3 is TGTGCCAGCAGCTCGACCCGGGACAGGGCTAGAGATACGCAGTATTTT. This encodes CASSSTRDRARDTQYF. The chain couples TRBV5-4 to TRBJ2-3, with TRBD1 identical over 9 bases. Germline V gene data show CDR1 as SGHNT and CDR2 as YYREEE (reference sequence). The J segment lost 5 bases and the V segment lost 3 bases, leaving 10 bases of the junction unmatched. The length of the CDR3 is 16 residues.

This sequence joins TRBV2 and TRBJ2-3, with TRBD2 matching 12 bases. The J segment lost 6 bases and the V segment lost 6 bases, leaving 25 bases of the junction unmatched. The CDR3 length is 21 residues. Germline-derived CDR1 and CDR2 are SNHLY and FYNNEI. The CDR3 nucleotides are TGTGCCAGCAGGGGAAGTGGAACCACGGAGCGACTAGCGGGAGAGGCGGATACGCAGTATTTT. It yields the protein CASRGSGTTERLAGEADTQYF.

Worth noting for this clone: Other DNA sequences within the sample encode an identical CDR3. The chain recombines TRBV6-5 with TRBJ2-7; 7 bases align to TRBD2. The germline gives CDR1 MNHEY, CDR2 SVGAGI. V shed 5 bases, J shed 1 base, and the junction held 8 bases outside the gene matches. This CDR3 is built from 15 residues. CDR3 region: CASSTGGMKSYEQYF. The CDR3 DNA reads TGTGCCAGCAGTACGGGGGGTATGAAGTCCTACGAGCAGTACTTC.

The sample holds one count of this clone. The genes are TRBV27 and TRBJ2-1; 9 bases agree with TRBD2. Germline V gene data show CDR1 as MNHEY and CDR2 as SMNVEV (reference sequence). V lost 0 bases, J lost 6 bases, and 12 bases stayed unmatched. The CDR3 totals 18 residues. The CDR3 coding sequence is TGTGCCAGCAGTTTATCGATAAAAGCGGGGGGTTCGGTCAATGAGCAGTTCTTC. This translates into CASSLSIKAGGSVNEQFF.